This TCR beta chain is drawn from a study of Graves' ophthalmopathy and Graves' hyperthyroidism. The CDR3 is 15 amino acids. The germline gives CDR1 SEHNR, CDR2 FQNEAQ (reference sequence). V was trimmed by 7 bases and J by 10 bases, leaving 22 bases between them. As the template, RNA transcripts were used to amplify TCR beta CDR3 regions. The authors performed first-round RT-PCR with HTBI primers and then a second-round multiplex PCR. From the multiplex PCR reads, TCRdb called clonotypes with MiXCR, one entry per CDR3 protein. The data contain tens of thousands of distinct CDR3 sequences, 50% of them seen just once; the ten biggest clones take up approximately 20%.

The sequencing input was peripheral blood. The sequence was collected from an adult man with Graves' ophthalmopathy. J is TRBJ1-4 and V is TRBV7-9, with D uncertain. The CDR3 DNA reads TGTGCCAGCACCATCGCCGCAGCGTTAGAGGGAAAACTGTTTTTT. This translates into CASTIAAALEGKLFF.